This is a list of T cell receptor beta chains from one sample in a study of T cell changes during pregnancy in multiple sclerosis. Generated by immunoSEQ multiplex PCR, the TCRdb table keeps only in-frame clones and is missing some. Among more than 65,000 clones listed, 85% to 95% were seen once. The material was peripheral blood, obtained in the first trimester of pregnancy. These receptors came from a female donor with multiple sclerosis, enrolled in a pregnancy study. CDR3s include the opening cysteine and the closing phenylalanine or tryptophan. D genes are given only for firm matches. Size is stated for part of the rows, as once, few or many counts, or as a class when the clone is expanded.

V,size,J,D,DNA,CDR3
TRBV5-8,NA,TRBJ1-1,TRBD1,TGTGCCAGCAGCTTGGGGGACAGGGTGGTGACTGAAGCTTTCTTT,CASSLGDRVVTEAFF
TRBV7-2,NA,TRBJ2-7,TRBD2,TGTGCCAGCAGCTTAGTGACTAGCGGGTCCTACGAGCAGTACTTC,CASSLVTSGSYEQYF
TRBV4-3,NA,TRBJ1-1,NA,TGCGCCAGCAGCCAAGCTGGACTGGTGGCAACAAAAGGTGAAGCTTTCTTT,CASSQAGLVATKGEAFF
TRBV5-4,NA,TRBJ2-5,NA,TGTGCCAGCAGCTTGGTTCCGGGGAAGACCCAGTACTTC,CASSLVPGKTQYF
TRBV29-1,NA,TRBJ2-3,NA,TGCAGCGTTGGGCGGGACAGCTCCCCAGATACGCAGTATTTT,CSVGRDSSPDTQYF
TRBV13,NA,TRBJ2-5,TRBD2,TGTGCCAGCAGCCTTCGGACTAGCGGGAGGGCGGGGGCGAAAGAGACCCAGTACTTC,CASSLRTSGRAGAKETQYF
TRBV9,NA,TRBJ2-7,NA,TGTGCCAGCAGCGTAAGCGGAGGGAGCTCCTACGAGCAGTACTTC,CASSVSGGSSYEQYF
TRBV28,NA,TRBJ2-2,TRBD2,TGTGCCAGCAGTTTGGGGACTAGCGGGATATCCGGGGAGCTGTTTTTT,CASSLGTSGISGELFF
TRBV7-2,NA,TRBJ1-4,NA,TGTGCCAGCAGGAAAGGGGGGGCTGAAAAACTGTTTTTT,CASRKGGAEKLFF
TRBV19,NA,TRBJ2-2,NA,TGTGCCAGTAGTGTGACAGTCGTGCGCACCGGGGAGCTGTTTTTT,CASSVTVVRTGELFF
TRBV7-2,NA,TRBJ2-1,NA,TGTGCCAGCGGAGGGAATGAGCAGTTCTTC,CASGGNEQFF
TRBV7-9,NA,TRBJ2-3,TRBD2,TGTGCCAGCAGCTTAAGTCGGGGGGACCCGGCCGGAGATACGCAGTATTTT,CASSLSRGDPAGDTQYF
TRBV5-4,NA,TRBJ1-1,NA,TGTGCCAGCACTCCCGGGGGTAGGGCACGGAACACTGAAGCTTTCTTT,CASTPGGRARNTEAFF
TRBV2,NA,TRBJ1-1,TRBD1,TGTGCCAGCAGTCCCACTTGGGGACAGGGGAACACTGAAGCTTTCTTT,CASSPTWGQGNTEAFF
TRBV27,once,TRBJ2-3,TRBD2,TGTGCCACCCAGACTAGCGGGAGAGGAGGAGATACGCAGTATTTT,CATQTSGRGGDTQYF